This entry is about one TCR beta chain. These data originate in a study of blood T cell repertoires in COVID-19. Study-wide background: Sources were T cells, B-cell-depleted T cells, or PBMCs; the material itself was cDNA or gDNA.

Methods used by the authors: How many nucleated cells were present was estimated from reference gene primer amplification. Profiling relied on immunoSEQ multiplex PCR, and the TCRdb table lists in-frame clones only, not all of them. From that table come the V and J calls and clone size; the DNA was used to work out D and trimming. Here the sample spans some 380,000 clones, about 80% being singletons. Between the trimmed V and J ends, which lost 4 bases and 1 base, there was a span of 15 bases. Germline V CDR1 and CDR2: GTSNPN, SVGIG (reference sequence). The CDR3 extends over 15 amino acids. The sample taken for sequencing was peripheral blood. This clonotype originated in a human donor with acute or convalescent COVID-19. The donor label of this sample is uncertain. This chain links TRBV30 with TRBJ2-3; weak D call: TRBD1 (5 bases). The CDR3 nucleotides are TGTGCCTGGAAGGGCCAGGGCGTTGGCACAGATACGCAGTATTTT. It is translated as CAWKGQGVGTDTQYF.